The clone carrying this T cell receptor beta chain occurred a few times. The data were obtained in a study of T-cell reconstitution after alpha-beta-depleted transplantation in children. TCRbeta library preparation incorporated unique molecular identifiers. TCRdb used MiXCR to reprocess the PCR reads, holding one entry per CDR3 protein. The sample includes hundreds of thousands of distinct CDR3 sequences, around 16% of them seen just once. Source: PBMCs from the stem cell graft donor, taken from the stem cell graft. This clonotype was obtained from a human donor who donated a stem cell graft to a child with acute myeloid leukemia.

The CDR3 sequence is CASSYWGLQETQYF. CDR3 nucleotides: TGTGCCAGCAGTTATTGGGGACTCCAAGAGACCCAGTACTTC. The rearrangement links TRBV6-2 or TRBV6-3 to TRBJ2-5; TRBD2 is a possible D gene (6 bases). Germline values: CDR1 MNHEY, CDR2 SVGEGT. The CDR3 has 14 residues. Trimming pared 3 bases from V and 1 base from J, leaving 9 bases between.